The 20 T cell receptor beta chains reported below all come from one sample, sequenced in a study of ipilimumab plus nivolumab after autologous stem cell transplantation. Only in-frame clones appear in the TCRdb table, and some are missing; sequencing was by immunoSEQ multiplex PCR. The data show roughly 650 clones, roughly 69% seen once. Sequencing was performed on PBMCs, taken in a trial of ipilimumab plus nivolumab as post-transplant consolidation. The receptors were sampled from a male donor with diffuse large B-cell lymphoma.

This clone rates as large. The rearrangement uses TRBV13 and TRBJ2-1, with TRBD1 matching over 7 bases. This CDR3 has 16 residues. J gave up 0 bases and V 0 bases, and 2 bases lay outside the gene matches. Germline values: CDR1 PRHDT, CDR2 FYEKMQ (reference sequence). The CDR3 nucleotides read TGTGCCAGCAGCTTAGGCCGGGACAGCTCCTACAATGAGCAGTTCTTC. Its translation is CASSLGRDSSYNEQFF.

Sample share makes this clone hyperexpanded. Other DNA sequences from this sample encode an identical CDR3 as well. V is TRBV13 and J is TRBJ1-6, with D uncertain. Germline loops: CDR1 PRHDT, CDR2 FYEKMQ (reference sequence). Trimming cost V 0 bases and J 4 bases, with 4 bases left between them. This CDR3 spans 14 amino acids. Here the CDR3 reads CASSLGSYNSPLHF. The CDR3 nucleotides read TGTGCCAGCAGCTTAGGGTCTTATAATTCACCCCTCCACTTT.

The V call is TRBV6-1, the J call TRBJ2-5, with a tentative D call TRBD2 (5 bases). Germline CDR1 reads MNHNS; CDR2 reads SASEGT. The V gene lost 6 bases and the J gene lost 5 bases, with 7 bases spanning the gap. This CDR3 spans 11 amino acids. The CDR3 reads CASRGEETQYF. CDR3 DNA: TGTGCCAGCAGGGGAGAGGAGACCCAGTACTTC.

The chain links TRBV9 to TRBJ2-7, with TRBD2 identical over 8 bases. CDR3 length equals 15 residues. Germline values: CDR1 SGDLS, CDR2 YYNGEE. With V trimmed by 0 bases and J by 5 bases, 7 bases remained unmatched. The CDR3 nucleotides read TGTGCCAGCAGCGTAGGTAGCGGGGTCGTCGACGAGCAGTACTTC. Its protein is CASSVGSGVVDEQYF.

The chain uses TRBV5-4 and TRBJ1-2; 9 positions match TRBD1. V shed 4 bases and J 6 bases; nucleotides not matched to a gene: 10. This CDR3 region has 15 residues. Germline V gives CDR1 SGHNT, CDR2 YYREEE (reference sequence). This chain's CDR3 is CASSETGGGRNGYTF. The CDR3 DNA is TGTGCCAGCAGCGAGACAGGGGGGGGAAGGAATGGCTACACCTTC. Drawing the rest from reference TRBV5-4 and TRBJ1-2, the complete variable domain is ETGVTQSPTHLIKTRGQQVTLRCSSQSGHNTVSWYQQALGQGPQFIFQYYREEENGRGNFPPRFSGLQFPNYSSELNVNALELDDSALYLCASSETGGGRNGYTFGSGTRLTVV.

Judged by abundance, this clone is large. The genes are TRBV5-1 and TRBJ2-5, with 7 bases identical to TRBD1. Germline V gene sequence: CDR1 SGHRS, CDR2 YFSETQ. CDR3 length: 16 amino acids. V gave up 5 bases and J gave up 0 bases; unmatched junction bases: 10. The CDR3 protein is CASRVEGAKYQETQYF. The CDR3 DNA follows: TGCGCCAGCAGGGTTGAGGGGGCAAAGTACCAAGAGACCCAGTACTTC.

Only a few counts were recorded for this clone. The chain is built from TRBV18 and TRBJ2-7; TRBD2 is a possible D gene (11 bases). The CDR3 sequence is 17 residues long. The germline CDR1 and CDR2 sequences are KGHSH and LQKENI. With 3 bases removed from V and 1 base from J, the gap between germline ends came to 19 bases. CDR3 bases: TGTGCCAGCTCACCGGACAGGGGGACTAGCGGTTCCTACGAGCAGTACTTC. Encoded protein: CASSPDRGTSGSYEQYF.

The chain employs TRBV29-1 and TRBJ2-1; the D gene is possibly TRBD1 (6 bases). The CDR3 loop spans 11 amino acids. Germline assignment: CDR1 SQVTM and CDR2 ANQGSEA. The germline V and J ends were trimmed by 6 bases and 14 bases, with 17 bases remaining between them. The CDR3 loop is CSVNWGQGEFF. In DNA, the CDR3 is TGCAGCGTAAACTGGGGGCAGGGCGAGTTCTTC.

The chain carries TRBV6-5 and TRBJ1-5; TRBD1 agrees at 9 bases. CDR3 length: 14 residues. J was trimmed by 7 bases and V by 10 bases; bases with no gene match: 11. CDR1 is MNHEY, CDR2 SVGAGI, per germline. The CDR3: CATSFGQGYQPQHF. In DNA, the CDR3 is TGTGCCACCTCGTTCGGACAGGGGTACCAGCCCCAGCATTTT.

This rearrangement joins TRBV28 to TRBJ2-3, with 8 bases lining up with TRBD2. This CDR3 region has 13 residues. Trimming cost V 7 bases and J 4 bases; bases outside gene matches: 4. Per the germline V gene, CDR1 is MDHEN and CDR2 is SYDVKM. CDR3 residues: CASTGGFADTQYF. DNA of the CDR3: TGTGCCAGCACGGGAGGGTTCGCAGATACGCAGTATTTT.

The CDR3 region is CASSERDRTSRYNEQFF. CDR3 DNA: TGTGCCAGCAGTGAACGGGACAGGACTAGTCGTTACAATGAGCAGTTCTTC. This rearrangement joins TRBV6-1 to TRBJ2-1; D possibly corresponds to TRBD1 (8 bases). The CDR3 spans 17 residues. With 2 bases removed from V and 4 bases from J, the gap between germline ends came to 18 bases. Germline CDR1 is MNHNS and CDR2 is SASEGT.

The J gene is TRBJ1-4, the V gene TRBV14; D is possibly TRBD1 (5 bases). Germline lookup yields CDR1 SGHDN and CDR2 FVKESK. CDR3 length: 15 residues. V dropped 5 bases and J dropped 8 bases, with 18 bases sitting between them. The CDR3 loop is CASSMQRGEGEKLFF. In nucleotides, the CDR3 is TGTGCCAGCAGCATGCAGAGGGGTGAGGGAGAAAAACTGTTTTTT.

The V call is TRBV28, the J call TRBJ2-2; TRBD2 agrees at 10 bases. After removal of 6 bases from V and 3 bases from J, the junction contained 4 bases not matched to a gene. Germline CDR1 reads MDHEN; CDR2 reads SYDVKM. This CDR3 is built from 15 residues. The CDR3 loop is CASRRTSGDTGELFF. For the CDR3, the DNA is TGTGCCAGCAGACGGACTAGCGGAGACACCGGGGAGCTGTTTTTT. Full variable domain (rest looked up from reference TRBV28 and TRBJ2-2): DVKVTQSSRYLVKRTGEKVFLECVQDMDHENMFWYRQDPGLGLRLIYFSYDVKMKEKGDIPEGYSVSREKKERFSLILESASTNQTSMYLCASRRTSGDTGELFFGEGSRLTVL.

This clone came up a few times. The V call is TRBV9, the J call TRBJ2-1, with TRBD1 matching over 7 bases. The CDR3 runs to 18 residues. Germline V gene data show CDR1 as SGDLS and CDR2 as YYNGEE. V lost 0 bases to trimming and J lost 0 bases; unmatched junction nucleotides: 9. This CDR3 reads CASSVEGDSPSSYNEQFF. The CDR3 nucleotides are TGTGCCAGCAGCGTAGAAGGGGACAGTCCAAGCTCCTACAATGAGCAGTTCTTC.

This clone is a singleton in its sample. This chain joins TRBV7-3 and TRBJ2-3, with 8 bases matching TRBD1. Looked up from germline, CDR1 is SGHTA and CDR2 is FQGTGA. V gave up 5 bases and J gave up 5 bases; unmatched junction bases: 9. CDR3 size: 15 residues. The CDR3 nucleotides are TGTGCCAGCAGCCCGTACTCTACAGGGGGAGATACGCAGTATTTT. This codes for CASSPYSTGGDTQYF.

The genes are TRBV13 and TRBJ1-1; TRBD1 might be the D (6 bases). This CDR3 has 14 residues. V gave up 9 bases and J gave up 4 bases, with 18 bases separating them. CDR1 and CDR2 from the germline V gene are PRHDT and FYEKMQ (reference sequence). Written as DNA, the CDR3 is TGTGCCAGTCTTAGGGGGGCTTGGAGCACTGAAGCTTTCTTT. Protein product: CASLRGAWSTEAFF.

This sequence joins TRBV7-2 and TRBJ2-7, with D possibly TRBD2 on 5 matching bases. This CDR3 has 14 residues. Germline lookup yields CDR1 SGHTA and CDR2 FQGNSA. The V end lost 6 bases, the J end lost 0 bases, and 12 bases lay between the germline ends. DNA of the CDR3: TGTGCCAGCAGGGAGCGGATTAGCTCCTACGAGCAGTACTTC. Protein product: CASRERISSYEQYF.

The chain employs TRBV9 and TRBJ1-5, with 11 bases lining up with TRBD1. The CDR3 covers 15 residues. Unmatched junction bases numbered 5, after V lost 3 bases and J lost 6 bases. Germline lookup yields CDR1 SGDLS and CDR2 YYNGEE. CDR3 sequence: CASSAGQGAGQPQHF. Here the CDR3 DNA reads TGTGCCAGCAGCGCCGGACAGGGGGCGGGTCAGCCCCAGCATTTT.

The chain joins TRBV4-3 to TRBJ2-7; D is ambiguous. V dropped 0 bases and J dropped 4 bases, with 13 bases sitting between them. The CDR3 loop spans 15 amino acids. CDR1 is LGHNA, CDR2 YSLEER, per germline. Here the CDR3 reads CASSQEGQARYEQYF. Here the CDR3 DNA reads TGCGCCAGCAGCCAAGAAGGGCAGGCGCGGTACGAGCAGTACTTC.

The chain is built from TRBV5-6 and TRBJ1-6; possibly TRBD1 for D (6 bases). CDR3 length: 17 amino acids. CDR1 and CDR2 (germline): SGHDT, YYEEEE. V was pared by 1 base and J by 0 bases, with 11 bases between. The CDR3 sequence is CASSLLDRISYNSPLHF. The CDR3 DNA follows: TGTGCCAGCAGCTTGCTGGACAGAATCTCCTATAATTCACCCCTCCACTTT.